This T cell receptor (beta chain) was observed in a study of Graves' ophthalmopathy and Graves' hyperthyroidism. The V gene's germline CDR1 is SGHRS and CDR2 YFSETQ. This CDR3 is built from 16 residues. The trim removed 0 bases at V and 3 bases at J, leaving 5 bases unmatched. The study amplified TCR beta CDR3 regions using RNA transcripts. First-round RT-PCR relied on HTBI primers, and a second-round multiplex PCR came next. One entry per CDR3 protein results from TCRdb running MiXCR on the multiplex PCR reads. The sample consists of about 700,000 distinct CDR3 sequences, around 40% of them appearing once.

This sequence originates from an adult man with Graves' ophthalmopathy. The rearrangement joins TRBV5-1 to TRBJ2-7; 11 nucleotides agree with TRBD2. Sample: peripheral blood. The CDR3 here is CASSLEPTSGIYEQYF. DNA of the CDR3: TGCGCCAGCAGCTTGGAACCGACTAGCGGGATCTACGAGCAGTACTTC.